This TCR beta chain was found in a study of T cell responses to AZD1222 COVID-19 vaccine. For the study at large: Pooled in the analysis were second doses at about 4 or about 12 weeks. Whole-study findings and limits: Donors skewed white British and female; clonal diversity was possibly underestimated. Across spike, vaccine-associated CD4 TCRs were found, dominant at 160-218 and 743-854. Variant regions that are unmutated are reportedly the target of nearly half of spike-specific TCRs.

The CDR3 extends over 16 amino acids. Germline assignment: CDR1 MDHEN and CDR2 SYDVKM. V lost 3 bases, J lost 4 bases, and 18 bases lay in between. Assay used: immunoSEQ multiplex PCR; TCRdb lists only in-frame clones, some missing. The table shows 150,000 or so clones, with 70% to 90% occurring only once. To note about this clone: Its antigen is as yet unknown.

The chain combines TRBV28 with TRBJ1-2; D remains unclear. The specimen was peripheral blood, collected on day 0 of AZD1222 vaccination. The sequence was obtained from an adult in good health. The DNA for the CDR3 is TGTGCCAGCAGTTTGTATATGTTGGGCTTTGGCTATGGCTACACCTTC. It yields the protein CASSLYMLGFGYGYTF.